Each of the 25 T cell receptor beta chains below was sequenced from the same sample in a study of monozygotic twins with inflammatory bowel disease. No DNA is given; TCRdb re-called the 5' RACE reads and lists each CDR3 protein once. The table lists 300,000 to 450,000 distinct CDR3 sequences, with just over 2.5% in the top ten. Sequenced material: blood. The source of these receptors is a human donor with ulcerative colitis or Crohn's disease, or a healthy co-twin of an affected twin (not recorded which).

The genes are TRBV9 and TRBJ2-2; TCRdb returns TRBD1, unconfirmable since there is no DNA. In germline, CDR1 is SGDLS, CDR2 YYNGEE. This CDR3 is built from 16 residues. The CDR3 sequence: CASSPPPQGAGGELFF.

The chain links TRBV4-1 to TRBJ2-3; TCRdb designates TRBD1, a call that cannot be tested without DNA. The CDR3 has 16 residues. Germline lookup yields CDR1 MGHRA and CDR2 YSYEKL. CDR3: CASSQLPGVSTDTQYF.

This chain connects TRBV4-3 to TRBJ1-6. The CDR3 consists of 13 residues. Germline V gives CDR1 LGHNA, CDR2 YSLEER. CDR3: CASSQKSNSPLHF.

The chain employs TRBV12-3 or TRBV12-4 and TRBJ2-1; TCRdb calls TRBD2, which cannot be checked without DNA. This CDR3 spans 18 amino acids. This CDR3 reads CASSDSLGAGGPYNEQFF.

The chain combines TRBV4-1 with TRBJ2-7; without DNA, the TCRdb call of TRBD2 cannot be checked. This CDR3 is 16 amino acids long. The germline V gene encodes CDR1 MGHRA and CDR2 YSYEKL. CDR3 sequence: CASSRDGTSVSGEQYF.

The chain carries TRBV25-1 and TRBJ1-2; with no DNA, the TCRdb D assignment of TRBD1 cannot be verified. Germline lookup yields CDR1 MGHDK and CDR2 SYGVNS. This CDR3 comprises 14 residues. This CDR3 reads CASSEVGGAKGYTF.

The rearrangement joins TRBV12-3 or TRBV12-4 to TRBJ1-6; TCRdb's D gene call, TRBD1, goes unchecked for lack of DNA. This CDR3 spans 18 amino acids. The CDR3: CASSLTGGRSSYNSPLHF.

The chain recombines TRBV6-1 with TRBJ2-7; TCRdb picks TRBD1, but there is no DNA to check that call. This CDR3 is 15 amino acids long. The germline V gene has CDR1 MNHNS and CDR2 SASEGT. CDR3 sequence reads: CAIAALYGTTYEQYF.

The chain couples TRBV5-1 to TRBJ2-7; TCRdb's D call of TRBD2 is untestable without DNA. CDR3 length equals 15 residues. In germline, CDR1 is SGHRS, CDR2 YFSETQ. CDR3 protein: CASGLAGAFSYEQYF. The variable domain in full, completed from reference TRBV5-1 and TRBJ2-7, reads KAGVTQTPRYLIKTRGQQVTLSCSPISGHRSVSWYQQTPGQGLQFLFEYFSETQRNKGNFPGRFSGRQFSNSRSEMNVSTLELGDSALYLCASGLAGAFSYEQYFGPGTRLTVT.

The rearrangement uses TRBV6-1 and TRBJ2-7; TCRdb indicates TRBD1, and absent DNA this call remains unverified. This CDR3 is built from 14 residues. The germline gives CDR1 MNHNS, CDR2 SASEGT. CDR3 region: CASSTPTGTYEQYF.

The chain carries TRBV20-1 and TRBJ1-1; the D call from TCRdb, TRBD1, cannot be confirmed without DNA. Germline V lookup: CDR1 DFQATT, CDR2 SNEGSKA (reference sequence). The CDR3 has 17 amino acids. CDR3 protein: CSARDLDRGTVNTEAFF.

The V gene is TRBV7-2, the J gene TRBJ2-3; checking the TCRdb D call of TRBD1 is not possible without DNA. Germline loops: CDR1 SGHTA, CDR2 FQGNSA. The CDR3 is made up of 17 amino acids. The CDR3 is CASSLGGAPRWGDTQYF.

The chain combines TRBV6-5 with TRBJ1-2. Germline CDR1 is MNHEY and CDR2 is SVGAGI. The CDR3 consists of 14 residues. The CDR3 loop reads CASSYSGPQTGYTF.

The rearrangement uses TRBV7-2 and TRBJ2-7; as DNA is missing, the TRBD2 call by TCRdb cannot be tested. Germline CDR1 reads SGHTA; CDR2 reads FQGNSA. The CDR3 consists of 15 residues. The chain's CDR3 is CASSRGERGVYEQYF.

The chain combines TRBV18 with TRBJ2-7. Germline loops: CDR1 KGHSH, CDR2 LQKENI. The CDR3 is 12 amino acids. CDR3 amino acids: CASSIYDGEQYF.

The chain has TRBV27 and TRBJ1-1; TCRdb designates TRBD1, a call that cannot be tested without DNA. The CDR3 spans 17 residues. Per the germline V gene, CDR1 is MNHEY and CDR2 is SMNVEV (reference sequence). The CDR3 reads CASRTRDRGGRNTEAFF.

The rearrangement uses TRBV7-6 and TRBJ2-7. The germline V gene encodes CDR1 SGHVS and CDR2 FNYEAQ. The CDR3 sequence is 15 residues long. The CDR3 sequence is CASSLEPLGSYEQYF.

The chain carries TRBV4-3 and TRBJ2-1; the D call of TRBD2 rests on TCRdb alone, since no DNA is present to check it. This CDR3 is built from 16 residues. The germline CDR1 and CDR2 sequences are LGHNA and YSLEER. CDR3 amino acids: CASSQGRGGRLNEQFF.

The V gene is TRBV28, the J gene TRBJ2-1; TCRdb names TRBD1, which stays unverified in the absence of DNA. This CDR3 region has 15 residues. Per germline, CDR1 MDHEN and CDR2 SYDVKM. CDR3 residues: CASRDYSQGFVEQFF. Variable domain in full (rest from reference TRBV28 and TRBJ2-1): DVKVTQSSRYLVKRTGEKVFLECVQDMDHENMFWYRQDPGLGLRLIYFSYDVKMKEKGDIPEGYSVSREKKERFSLILESASTNQTSMYLCASRDYSQGFVEQFFGPGTRLTVL.

The CDR3 sequence: CASSPGDRGRENTGELFF. The chain carries TRBV2 and TRBJ2-2; absent DNA, TCRdb's TRBD1 call cannot be checked. CDR1 is SNHLY, CDR2 FYNNEI, per germline. This CDR3 region has 18 residues.

The chain recombines TRBV9 with TRBJ1-3. CDR3 length: 14 amino acids. Looked up from germline, CDR1 is SGDLS and CDR2 is YYNGEE. CDR3 in amino acids: CASSVAPSGNTIYF.

The chain joins TRBV6-1 to TRBJ2-5; absent DNA, TCRdb's TRBD2 call cannot be checked. The CDR3 loop spans 15 amino acids. Germline V CDR1 and CDR2: MNHNS, SASEGT. This CDR3 is CASRGLAGGQETQYF.

The V and J genes are TRBV29-1 and TRBJ2-7; TCRdb lists TRBD2, though no DNA is available to test this call. The V gene's germline CDR1 is SQVTM and CDR2 ANQGSEA. The length of the CDR3 is 17 residues. Here the CDR3 reads CSAVKVAGGRSSYEQYF.

The rearrangement links TRBV19 to TRBJ2-7; TCRdb lists TRBD1, though no DNA is available to test this call. This CDR3 has 14 residues. Germline V gene data show CDR1 as LNHDA and CDR2 as SQIVND (reference sequence). This CDR3 is CASSVQGGPYEQYF.

The chain links TRBV5-4 to TRBJ1-1; TCRdb picks TRBD1, but there is no DNA to check that call. This CDR3 has 17 amino acids. CDR1 and CDR2 from the germline V gene are SGHNT and YYREEE (reference sequence). The CDR3 loop is CASSPVRRGHLNTEAFF. The variable domain in full, completed from reference TRBV5-4 and TRBJ1-1, reads ETGVTQSPTHLIKTRGQQVTLRCSSQSGHNTVSWYQQALGQGPQFIFQYYREEENGRGNFPPRFSGLQFPNYSSELNVNALELDDSALYLCASSPVRRGHLNTEAFFGQGTRLTVV.